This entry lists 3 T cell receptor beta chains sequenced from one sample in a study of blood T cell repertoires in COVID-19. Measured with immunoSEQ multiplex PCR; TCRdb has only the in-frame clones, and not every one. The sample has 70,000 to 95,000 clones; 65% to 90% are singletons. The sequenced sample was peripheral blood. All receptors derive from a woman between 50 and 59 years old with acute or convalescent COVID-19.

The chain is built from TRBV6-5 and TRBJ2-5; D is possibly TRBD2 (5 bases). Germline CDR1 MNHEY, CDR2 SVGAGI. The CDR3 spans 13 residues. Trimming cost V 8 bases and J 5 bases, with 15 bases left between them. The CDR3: CASSNGLLETQYF. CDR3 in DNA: TGTGCCAGCTCGAATGGACTCCTCGAGACCCAGTACTTC.

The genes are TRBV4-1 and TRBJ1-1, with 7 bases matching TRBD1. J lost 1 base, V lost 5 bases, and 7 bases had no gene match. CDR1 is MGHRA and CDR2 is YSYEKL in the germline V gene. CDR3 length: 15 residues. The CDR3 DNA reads TGCGCCAGCAGCAGCCCCAAGGGGGCGAACACTGAAGCTTTCTTT. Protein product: CASSSPKGANTEAFF.

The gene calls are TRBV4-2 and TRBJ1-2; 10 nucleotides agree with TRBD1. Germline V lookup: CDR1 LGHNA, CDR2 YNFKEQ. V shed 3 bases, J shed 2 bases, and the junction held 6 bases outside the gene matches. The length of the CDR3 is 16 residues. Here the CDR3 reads CASSHQTGQGNYGYTF. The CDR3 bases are TGTGCCAGCAGCCATCAAACGGGACAGGGGAACTATGGCTACACCTTC.